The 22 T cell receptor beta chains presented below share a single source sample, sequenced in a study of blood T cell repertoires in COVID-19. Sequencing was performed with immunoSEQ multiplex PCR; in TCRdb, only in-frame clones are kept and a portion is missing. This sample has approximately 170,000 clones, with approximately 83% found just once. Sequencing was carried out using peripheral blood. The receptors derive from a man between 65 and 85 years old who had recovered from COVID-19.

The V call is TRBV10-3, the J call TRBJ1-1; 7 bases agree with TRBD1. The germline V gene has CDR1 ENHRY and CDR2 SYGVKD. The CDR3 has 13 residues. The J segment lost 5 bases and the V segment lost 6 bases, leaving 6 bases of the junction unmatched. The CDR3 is CAISSGGVTEAFF. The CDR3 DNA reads TGTGCCATCAGCTCAGGGGGAGTAACTGAAGCTTTCTTT.

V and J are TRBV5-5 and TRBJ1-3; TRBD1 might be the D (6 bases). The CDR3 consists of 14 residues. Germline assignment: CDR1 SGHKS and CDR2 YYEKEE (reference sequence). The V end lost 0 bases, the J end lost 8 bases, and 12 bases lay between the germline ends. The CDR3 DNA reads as TGTGCCAGCAGCTTGGCGACAGGCGGCGACACCATATATTTT. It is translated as CASSLATGGDTIYF.

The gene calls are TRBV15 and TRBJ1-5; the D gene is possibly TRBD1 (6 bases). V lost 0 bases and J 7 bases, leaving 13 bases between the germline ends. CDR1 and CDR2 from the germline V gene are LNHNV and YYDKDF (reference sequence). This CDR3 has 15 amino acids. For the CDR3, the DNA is TGTGCCACCAGCAGAGAGGACAGTAAGGTGCAGCCCCAGCATTTT. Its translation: CATSREDSKVQPQHF. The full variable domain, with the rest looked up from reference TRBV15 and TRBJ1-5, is DAMVIQNPRYQVTQFGKPVTLSCSQTLNHNVMYWYQQKSSQAPKLLFHYYDKDFNNEADTPDNFQSRRPNTSFCFLDIRSPGLGDTAMYLCATSREDSKVQPQHFGDGTRLSIL.

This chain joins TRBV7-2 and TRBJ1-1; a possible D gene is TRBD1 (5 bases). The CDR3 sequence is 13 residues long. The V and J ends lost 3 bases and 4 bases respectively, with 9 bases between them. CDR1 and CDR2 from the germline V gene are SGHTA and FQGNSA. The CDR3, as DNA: TGTGCCAGCAGCTTGGGGGGGGGCACTGAAGCTTTCTTT. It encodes CASSLGGGTEAFF.

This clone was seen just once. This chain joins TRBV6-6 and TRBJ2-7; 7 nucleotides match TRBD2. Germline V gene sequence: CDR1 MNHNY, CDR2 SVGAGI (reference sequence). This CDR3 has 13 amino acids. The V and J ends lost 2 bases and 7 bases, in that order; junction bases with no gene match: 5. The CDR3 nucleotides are TGTGCCAGCAGTTACCCCACGGGAGGTGAGCAGTACTTC. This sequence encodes CASSYPTGGEQYF.

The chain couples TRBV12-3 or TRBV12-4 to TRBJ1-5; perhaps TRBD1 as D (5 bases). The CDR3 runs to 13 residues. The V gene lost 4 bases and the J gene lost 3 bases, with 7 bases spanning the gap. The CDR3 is CASSYRNNQPQHF. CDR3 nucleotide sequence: TGTGCCAGCAGTTACAGGAACAATCAGCCCCAGCATTTT.

The CDR3 DNA reads as TGTGCCAGCAGCTCATATCGGGGAACTGAAGCTTTCTTT. Residues: CASSSYRGTEAFF. The chain carries TRBV7-9 and TRBJ1-1, with unresolved D. V dropped 4 bases and J dropped 5 bases, with 11 bases sitting between them. Germline assignment: CDR1 SEHNR and CDR2 FQNEAQ (reference sequence). The CDR3 runs to 13 residues.

The CDR3 sequence: CASSSLHSGRSYNEQFF. The DNA for the CDR3 is TGTGCCAGCAGCTCGCTCCATAGCGGGAGGTCCTACAATGAGCAGTTCTTC. This chain connects TRBV13 to TRBJ2-1; 10 nucleotides agree with TRBD2. After removal of 4 bases from V and 1 base from J, the junction contained 7 bases not matched to a gene. The CDR3 covers 17 residues. Looked up from germline, CDR1 is PRHDT and CDR2 is FYEKMQ (reference sequence).

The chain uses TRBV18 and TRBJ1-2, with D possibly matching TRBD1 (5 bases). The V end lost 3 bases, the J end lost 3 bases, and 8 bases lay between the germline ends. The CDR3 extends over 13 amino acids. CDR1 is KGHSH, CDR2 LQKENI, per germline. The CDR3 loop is CASSPDMDYGYTF. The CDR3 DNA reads TGTGCCAGCTCACCGGACATGGACTATGGCTACACCTTC.

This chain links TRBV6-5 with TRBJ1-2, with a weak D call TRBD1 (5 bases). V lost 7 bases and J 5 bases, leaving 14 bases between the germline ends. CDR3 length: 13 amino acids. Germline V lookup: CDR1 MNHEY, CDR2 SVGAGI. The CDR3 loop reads CASTPRVTYGYTF. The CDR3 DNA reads TGTGCCAGCACACCCAGGGTAACTTATGGCTACACCTTC.

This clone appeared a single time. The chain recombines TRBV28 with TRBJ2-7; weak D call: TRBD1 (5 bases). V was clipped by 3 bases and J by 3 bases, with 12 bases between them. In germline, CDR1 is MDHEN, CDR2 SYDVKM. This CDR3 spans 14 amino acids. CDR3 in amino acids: CASSLPDTFYEQYF. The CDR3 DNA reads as TGTGCCAGCAGTTTGCCGGACACTTTCTACGAGCAGTACTTC.

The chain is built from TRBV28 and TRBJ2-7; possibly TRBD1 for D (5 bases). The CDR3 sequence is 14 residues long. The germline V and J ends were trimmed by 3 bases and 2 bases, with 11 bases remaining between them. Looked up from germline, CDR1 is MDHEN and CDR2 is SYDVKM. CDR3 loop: CASSFQGRPYEQYF. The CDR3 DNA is TGTGCCAGCAGTTTTCAGGGTCGCCCCTACGAGCAGTACTTC.

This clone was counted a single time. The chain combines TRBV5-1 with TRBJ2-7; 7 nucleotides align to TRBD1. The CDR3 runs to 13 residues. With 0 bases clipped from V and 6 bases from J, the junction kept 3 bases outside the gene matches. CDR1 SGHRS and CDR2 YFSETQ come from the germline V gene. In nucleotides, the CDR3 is TGCGCCAGCAGCTTGGACAGGGGCCCCGAGCAGTACTTC. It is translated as CASSLDRGPEQYF.

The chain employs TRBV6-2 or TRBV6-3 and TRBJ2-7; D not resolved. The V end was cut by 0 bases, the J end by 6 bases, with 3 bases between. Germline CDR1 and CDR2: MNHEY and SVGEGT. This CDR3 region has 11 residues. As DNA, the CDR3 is TGTGCCAGCAGTTACTCTCGCGAGCAGTACTTC. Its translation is CASSYSREQYF.

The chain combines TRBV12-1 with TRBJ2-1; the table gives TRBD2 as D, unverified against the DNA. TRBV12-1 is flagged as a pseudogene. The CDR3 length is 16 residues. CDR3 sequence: CASRRLAESSYNEQFF. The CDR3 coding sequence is TGTGCCAGCAGACGACTAGCGGAGAGCTCCTACAATGAGCAGTTCTTC.

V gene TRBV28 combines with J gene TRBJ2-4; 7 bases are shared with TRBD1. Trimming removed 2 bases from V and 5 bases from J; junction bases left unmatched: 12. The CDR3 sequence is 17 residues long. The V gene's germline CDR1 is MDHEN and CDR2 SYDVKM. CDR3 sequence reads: CASSLAQGRPSENIQYF. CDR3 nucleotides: TGTGCCAGCAGTTTAGCACAGGGGCGTCCCTCCGAAAACATTCAGTACTTC.

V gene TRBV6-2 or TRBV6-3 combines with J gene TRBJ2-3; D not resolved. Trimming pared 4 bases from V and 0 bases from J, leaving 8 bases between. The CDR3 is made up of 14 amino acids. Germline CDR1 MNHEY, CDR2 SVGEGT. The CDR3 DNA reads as TGTGCCAGCAGTTTCGCGGCTAGCACAGATACGCAGTATTTT. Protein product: CASSFAASTDTQYF.

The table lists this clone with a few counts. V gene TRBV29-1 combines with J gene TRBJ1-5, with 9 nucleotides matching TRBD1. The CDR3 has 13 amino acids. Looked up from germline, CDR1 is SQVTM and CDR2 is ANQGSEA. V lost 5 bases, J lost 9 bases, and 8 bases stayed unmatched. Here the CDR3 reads CSVTTGGGRPQHF. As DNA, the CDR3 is TGCAGCGTTACCACAGGGGGCGGGAGGCCCCAGCATTTT.

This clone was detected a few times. This CDR3 is CASSSRGAGVPDTQYF. The CDR3 bases are TGTGCCAGCAGCTCTCGGGGGGCGGGAGTCCCAGATACGCAGTATTTT. The chain is built from TRBV9 and TRBJ2-3; the D gene is possibly TRBD2 (7 bases). The germline V and J ends were trimmed by 4 bases and 4 bases, with 19 bases remaining between them. The length of the CDR3 is 16 residues. The V gene's germline CDR1 is SGDLS and CDR2 YYNGEE.

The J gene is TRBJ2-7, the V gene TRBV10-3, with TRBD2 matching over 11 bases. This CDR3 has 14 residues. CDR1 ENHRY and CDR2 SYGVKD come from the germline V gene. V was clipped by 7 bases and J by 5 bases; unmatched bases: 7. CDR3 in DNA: TGTGCCATCACCCCTACTAGCGGGAGCCACGAGCAGTACTTC. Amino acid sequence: CAITPTSGSHEQYF.

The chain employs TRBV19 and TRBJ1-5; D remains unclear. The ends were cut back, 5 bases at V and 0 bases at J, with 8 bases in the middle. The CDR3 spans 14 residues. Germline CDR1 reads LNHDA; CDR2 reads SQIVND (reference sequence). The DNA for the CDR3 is TGTGCCAGTAGTCCTGACACTAGCAATCAGCCCCAGCATTTT. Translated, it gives CASSPDTSNQPQHF.

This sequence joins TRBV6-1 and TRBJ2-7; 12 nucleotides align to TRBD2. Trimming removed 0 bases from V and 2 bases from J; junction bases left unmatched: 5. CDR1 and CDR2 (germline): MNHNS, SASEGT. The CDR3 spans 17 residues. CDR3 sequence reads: CASSEAGLAGLAYEQYF. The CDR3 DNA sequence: TGTGCCAGCAGTGAAGCGGGACTAGCGGGCCTTGCCTACGAGCAGTACTTC.